The source of this TCR beta chain is a study of T cell responses to AZD1222 COVID-19 vaccine. Study observations and caveats: Regions left unmutated in variants are reportedly the target of nearly half of spike-specific TCRs. Vaccine-associated CD4 TCRs ranged over spike, dominating at 160-218 and 743-854. Donors skewed white British and female; clonal diversity was possibly underestimated.

Only in-frame clones appear in the TCRdb table, and some are missing; sequencing was by immunoSEQ multiplex PCR. This table holds about 120,000 clones, roughly 86% found once. As for this clone: No antigen is known for it.

V was cut by 3 bases and J by 5 bases, with 17 bases left in between. The CDR3 loop spans 15 amino acids. The germline V gene encodes CDR1 SGHTA and CDR2 FQGTGA. This specimen consisted of peripheral blood, obtained on day 0 of AZD1222 vaccination. The chain couples TRBV7-3 to TRBJ2-7; D possibly matches TRBD1 or TRBD2 (5 bases each). This sequence was found in an adult in good health. CDR3 amino acids: CASSLGPLEGHEQYF. The CDR3 DNA sequence: TGTGCCAGCAGCTTGGGACCCCTAGAGGGCCACGAGCAGTACTTC.